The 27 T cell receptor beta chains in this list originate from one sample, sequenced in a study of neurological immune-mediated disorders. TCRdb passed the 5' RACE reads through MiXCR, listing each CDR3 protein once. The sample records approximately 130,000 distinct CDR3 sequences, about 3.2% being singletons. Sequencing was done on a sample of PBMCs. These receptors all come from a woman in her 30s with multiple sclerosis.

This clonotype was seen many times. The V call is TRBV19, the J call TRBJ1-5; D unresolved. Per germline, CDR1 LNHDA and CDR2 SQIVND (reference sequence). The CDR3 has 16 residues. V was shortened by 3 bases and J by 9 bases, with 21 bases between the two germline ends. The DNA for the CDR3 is TGTGCCAGTAGTATGAGTGGGCGGGCCTCAATGGTGCCCCAGCATTTT. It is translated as CASSMSGRASMVPQHF.

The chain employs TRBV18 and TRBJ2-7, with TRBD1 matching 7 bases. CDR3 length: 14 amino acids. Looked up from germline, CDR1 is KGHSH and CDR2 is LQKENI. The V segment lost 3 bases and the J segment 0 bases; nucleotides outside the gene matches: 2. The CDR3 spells CASSPGDSSYEQYF. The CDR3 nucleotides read TGTGCCAGCTCACCTGGGGACAGCTCCTACGAGCAGTACTTC.

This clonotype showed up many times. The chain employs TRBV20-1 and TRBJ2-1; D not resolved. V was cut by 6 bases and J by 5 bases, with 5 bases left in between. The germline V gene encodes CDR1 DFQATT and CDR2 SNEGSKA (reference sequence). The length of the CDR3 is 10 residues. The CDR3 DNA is TGCAGTGCCGCGGACAATGAGCAGTTCTTC. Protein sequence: CSAADNEQFF.

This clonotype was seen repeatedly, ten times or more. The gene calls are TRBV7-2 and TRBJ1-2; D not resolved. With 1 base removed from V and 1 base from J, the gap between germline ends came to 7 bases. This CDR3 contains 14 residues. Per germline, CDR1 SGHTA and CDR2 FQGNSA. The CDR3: CASSLDRGNYGYTF. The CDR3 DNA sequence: TGTGCCAGCAGCTTAGATCGGGGTAACTATGGCTACACCTTC. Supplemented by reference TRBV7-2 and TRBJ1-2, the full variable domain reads GAGVSQSPSNKVTEKGKDVELRCDPISGHTALYWYRQSLGQGLEFLIYFQGNSAPDKSGLPSDRFSAERTGGSVSTLTIQRTQQEDSAVYLCASSLDRGNYGYTFGSGTRLTVV.

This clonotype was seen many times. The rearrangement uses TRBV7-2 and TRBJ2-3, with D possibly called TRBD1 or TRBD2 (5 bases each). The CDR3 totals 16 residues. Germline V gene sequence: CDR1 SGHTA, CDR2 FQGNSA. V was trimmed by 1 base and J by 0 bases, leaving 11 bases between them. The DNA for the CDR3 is TGTGCCAGCAGCTTAGACTCCCGGGGCAGCACAGATACGCAGTATTTT. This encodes CASSLDSRGSTDTQYF.

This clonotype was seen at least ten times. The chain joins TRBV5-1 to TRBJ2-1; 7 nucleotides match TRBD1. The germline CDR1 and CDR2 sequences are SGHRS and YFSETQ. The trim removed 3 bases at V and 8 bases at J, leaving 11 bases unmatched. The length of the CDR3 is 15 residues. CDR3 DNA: TGCGCCAGCAGCTATAAACGGACAGGAGTGGATGAGCAGTTCTTC. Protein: CASSYKRTGVDEQFF.

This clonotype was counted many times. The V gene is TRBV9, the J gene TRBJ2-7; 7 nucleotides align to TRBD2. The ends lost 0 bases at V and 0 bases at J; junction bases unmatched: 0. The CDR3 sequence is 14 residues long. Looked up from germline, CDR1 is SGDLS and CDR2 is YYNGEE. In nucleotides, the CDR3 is TGTGCCAGCAGCGTAGGGGACTACTCCTACGAGCAGTACTTC. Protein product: CASSVGDYSYEQYF.

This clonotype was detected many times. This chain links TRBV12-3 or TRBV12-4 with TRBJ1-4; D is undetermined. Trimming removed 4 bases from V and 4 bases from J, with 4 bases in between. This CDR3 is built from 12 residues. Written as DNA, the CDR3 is TGTGCCAGCAGTTCCCTTAATGAAAAACTGTTTTTT. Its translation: CASSSLNEKLFF.

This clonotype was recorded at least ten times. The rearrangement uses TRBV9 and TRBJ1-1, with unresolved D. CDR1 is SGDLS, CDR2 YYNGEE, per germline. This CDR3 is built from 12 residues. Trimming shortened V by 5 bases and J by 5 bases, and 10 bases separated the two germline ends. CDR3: CASSSGGTEAFF. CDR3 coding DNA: TGTGCCAGCAGTTCAGGAGGGACTGAAGCTTTCTTT.

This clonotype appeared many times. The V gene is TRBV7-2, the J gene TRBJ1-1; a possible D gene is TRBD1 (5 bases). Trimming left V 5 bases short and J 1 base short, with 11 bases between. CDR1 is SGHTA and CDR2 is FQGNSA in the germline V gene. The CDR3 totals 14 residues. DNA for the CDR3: TGTGCCAGCAGCCTAGGGGTAGCGAACACTGAAGCTTTCTTT. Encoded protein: CASSLGVANTEAFF.

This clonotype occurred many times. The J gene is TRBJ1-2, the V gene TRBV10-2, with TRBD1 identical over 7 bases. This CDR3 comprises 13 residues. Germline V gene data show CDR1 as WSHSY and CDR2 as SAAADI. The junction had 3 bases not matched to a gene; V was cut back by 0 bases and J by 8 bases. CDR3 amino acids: CASSESPGQGYTF. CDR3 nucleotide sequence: TGCGCCAGCAGTGAGTCTCCGGGACAGGGCTACACCTTC.

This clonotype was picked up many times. The CDR3 DNA follows: TGCAGTGCTAGCGGACAGGGCGAAAAGACCCAGTACTTC. Its protein product is CSASGQGEKTQYF. The chain is built from TRBV20-1 and TRBJ2-5; 8 bases line up with TRBD1. There are 13 residues in the CDR3. CDR1 is DFQATT and CDR2 is SNEGSKA in the germline V gene (reference sequence). The ends lost 3 bases at V and 6 bases at J; junction bases unmatched: 6.

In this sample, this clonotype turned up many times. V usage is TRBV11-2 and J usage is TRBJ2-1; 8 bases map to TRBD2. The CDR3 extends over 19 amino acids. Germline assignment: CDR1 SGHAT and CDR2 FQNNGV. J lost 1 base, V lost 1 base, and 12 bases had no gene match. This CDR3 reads CASSLAGTRLARSYNEQFF. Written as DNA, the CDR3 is TGTGCCAGCAGCTTAGCGGGGACGAGACTAGCGAGGTCCTACAATGAGCAGTTCTTC. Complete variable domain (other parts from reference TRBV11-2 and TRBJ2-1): EAGVAQSPRYKIIEKRQSVAFWCNPISGHATLYWYQQILGQGPKLLIQFQNNGVVDDSQLPKDRFSAERLKGVDSTLKIQPAKLEDSAVYLCASSLAGTRLARSYNEQFFGPGTRLTVL.

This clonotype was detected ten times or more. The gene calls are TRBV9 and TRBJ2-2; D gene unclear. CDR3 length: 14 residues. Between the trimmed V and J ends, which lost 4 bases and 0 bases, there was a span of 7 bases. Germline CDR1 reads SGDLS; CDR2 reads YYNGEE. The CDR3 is CASSMLANTGELFF. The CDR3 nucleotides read TGTGCCAGCAGCATGCTCGCGAACACCGGGGAGCTGTTTTTT.

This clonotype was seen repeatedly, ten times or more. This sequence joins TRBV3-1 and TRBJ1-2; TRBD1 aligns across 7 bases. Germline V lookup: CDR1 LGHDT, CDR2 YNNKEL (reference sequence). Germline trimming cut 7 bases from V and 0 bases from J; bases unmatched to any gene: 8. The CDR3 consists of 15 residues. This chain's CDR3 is CASTLRGGSNYGYTF. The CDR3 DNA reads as TGTGCCAGCACCCTTAGAGGGGGCTCTAACTATGGCTACACCTTC.

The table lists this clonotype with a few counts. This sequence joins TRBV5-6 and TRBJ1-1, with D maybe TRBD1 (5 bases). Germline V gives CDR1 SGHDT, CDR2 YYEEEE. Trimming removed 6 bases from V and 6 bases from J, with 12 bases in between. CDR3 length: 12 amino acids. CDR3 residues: CASTRWGAEAFF. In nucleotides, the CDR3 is TGTGCCAGCACCCGGTGGGGGGCTGAAGCTTTCTTT.

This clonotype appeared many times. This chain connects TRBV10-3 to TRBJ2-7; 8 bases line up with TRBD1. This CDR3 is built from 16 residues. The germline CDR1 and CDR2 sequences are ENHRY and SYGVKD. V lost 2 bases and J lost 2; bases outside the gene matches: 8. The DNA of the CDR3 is TGTGCCATCAGTGAGCAGATCGGACAGGGTCCCTACGAGCAGTACTTC. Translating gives CAISEQIGQGPYEQYF.

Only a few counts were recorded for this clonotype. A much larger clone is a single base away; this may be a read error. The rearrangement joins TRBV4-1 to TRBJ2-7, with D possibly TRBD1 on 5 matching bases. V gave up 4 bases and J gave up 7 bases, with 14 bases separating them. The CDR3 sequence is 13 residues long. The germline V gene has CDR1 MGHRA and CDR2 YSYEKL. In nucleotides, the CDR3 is TGCGCCAGCAGCCGCGCGTGGGGCGAAGAGCAGTACTTC. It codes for CASSRAWGEEQYF.

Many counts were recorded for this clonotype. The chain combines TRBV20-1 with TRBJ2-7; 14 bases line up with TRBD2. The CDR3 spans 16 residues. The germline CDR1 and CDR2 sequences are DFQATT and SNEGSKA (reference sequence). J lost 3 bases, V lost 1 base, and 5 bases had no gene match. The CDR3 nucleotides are TGCAGTGCTAGAGGACTAGCGGGGGGGCCCCGCTACGAGCAGTACTTC. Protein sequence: CSARGLAGGPRYEQYF.

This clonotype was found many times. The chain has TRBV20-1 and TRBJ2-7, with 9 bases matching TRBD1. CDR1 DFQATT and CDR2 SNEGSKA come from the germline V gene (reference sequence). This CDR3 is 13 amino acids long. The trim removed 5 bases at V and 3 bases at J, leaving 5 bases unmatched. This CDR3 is CSAARDRDYEQYF. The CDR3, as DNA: TGCAGTGCTGCTCGGGACAGGGACTACGAGCAGTACTTC.

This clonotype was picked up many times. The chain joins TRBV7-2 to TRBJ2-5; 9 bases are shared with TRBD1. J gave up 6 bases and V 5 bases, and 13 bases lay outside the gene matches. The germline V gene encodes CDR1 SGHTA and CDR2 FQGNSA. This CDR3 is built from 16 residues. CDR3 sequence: CASSPTGQGFQKTQYF. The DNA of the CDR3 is TGTGCCAGCAGCCCGACGGGACAGGGATTTCAGAAGACCCAGTACTTC.

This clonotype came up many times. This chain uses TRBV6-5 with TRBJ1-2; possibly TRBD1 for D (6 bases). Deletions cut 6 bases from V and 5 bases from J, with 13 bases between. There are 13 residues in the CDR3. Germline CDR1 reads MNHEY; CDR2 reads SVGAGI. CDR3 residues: CASRQGSFYGYTF. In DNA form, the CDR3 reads TGTGCCAGCAGACAGGGCTCTTTTTATGGCTACACCTTC.

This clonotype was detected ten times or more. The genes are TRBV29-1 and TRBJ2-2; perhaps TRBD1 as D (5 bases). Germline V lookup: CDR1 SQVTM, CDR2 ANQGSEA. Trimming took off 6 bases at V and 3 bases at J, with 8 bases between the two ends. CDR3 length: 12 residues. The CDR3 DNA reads TGCAGCGTACCCAGGGACACCGGGGAGCTGTTTTTT. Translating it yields CSVPRDTGELFF.

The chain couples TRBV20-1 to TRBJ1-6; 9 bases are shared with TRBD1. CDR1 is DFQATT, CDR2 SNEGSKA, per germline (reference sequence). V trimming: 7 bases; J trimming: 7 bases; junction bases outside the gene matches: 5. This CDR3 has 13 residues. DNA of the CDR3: TGCAGTGTTCCCGGACAGGGGAATTCACCCCTCCACTTT. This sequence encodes CSVPGQGNSPLHF.

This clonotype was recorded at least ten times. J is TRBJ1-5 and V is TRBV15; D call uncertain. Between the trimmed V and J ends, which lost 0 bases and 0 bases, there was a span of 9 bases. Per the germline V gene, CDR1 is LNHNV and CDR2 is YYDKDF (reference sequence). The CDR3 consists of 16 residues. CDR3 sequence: CATSRDSTYSNQPQHF. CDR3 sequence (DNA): TGTGCCACCAGCAGAGATTCCACTTATAGCAATCAGCCCCAGCATTTT.

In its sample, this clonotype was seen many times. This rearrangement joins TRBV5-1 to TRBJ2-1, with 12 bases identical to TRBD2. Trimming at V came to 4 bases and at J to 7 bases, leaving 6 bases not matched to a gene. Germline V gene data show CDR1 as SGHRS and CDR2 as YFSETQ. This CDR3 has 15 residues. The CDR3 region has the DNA TGCGCCAGCAGCGGGATCCTAGCGGGAGGGAATGAGCAGTTCTTC. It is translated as CASSGILAGGNEQFF.

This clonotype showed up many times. CDR3 in amino acids: CSAREPSGRMRETQYF. CDR3 in DNA: TGCAGTGCTAGAGAGCCTAGCGGGAGGATGCGAGAGACCCAGTACTTC. The chain joins TRBV20-1 to TRBJ2-5, with TRBD2 identical over 11 bases. This CDR3 contains 16 residues. CDR1 DFQATT and CDR2 SNEGSKA come from the germline V gene (reference sequence). With V trimmed by 0 bases and J by 4 bases, 7 bases remained unmatched.